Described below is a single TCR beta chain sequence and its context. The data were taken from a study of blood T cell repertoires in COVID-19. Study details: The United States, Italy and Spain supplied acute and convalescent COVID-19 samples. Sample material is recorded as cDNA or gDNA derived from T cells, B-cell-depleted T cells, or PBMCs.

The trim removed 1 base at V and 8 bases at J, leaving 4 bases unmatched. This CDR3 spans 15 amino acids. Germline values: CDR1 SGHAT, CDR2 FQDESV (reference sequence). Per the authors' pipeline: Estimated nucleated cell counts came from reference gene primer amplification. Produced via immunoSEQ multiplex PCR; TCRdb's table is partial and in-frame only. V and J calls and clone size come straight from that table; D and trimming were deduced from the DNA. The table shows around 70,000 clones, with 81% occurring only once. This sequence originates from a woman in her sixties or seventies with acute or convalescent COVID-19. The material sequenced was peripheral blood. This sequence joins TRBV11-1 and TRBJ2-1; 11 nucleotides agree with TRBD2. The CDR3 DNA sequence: TGTGCCAGCAGCTTAGGCCTAGCGGGAGGATATGAGCAGTTCTTC. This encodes CASSLGLAGGYEQFF.